The entry below gives a single TCR beta chain sequence along with its context. The data originate from a study of technical replicates of blood from four donors. Generated by immunoSEQ multiplex PCR, the TCRdb table keeps only in-frame clones and is missing some. The sample holds some 10,000 clones; about 94% are singletons and the top ten take approximately 6.6%. The CDR3 runs 13 residues. The V gene's germline CDR1 is SEHNR and CDR2 FQNEAQ (reference sequence). The V gene lost 0 bases and the J gene lost 4 bases, with 4 bases spanning the gap. The receptor was isolated from a human donor in good health. Sequenced: PBMCs. The V gene is TRBV7-9, the J gene TRBJ2-1; D not resolved. The CDR3 spells CASSLAAYNEQFF. The DNA for the CDR3 is TGTGCCAGCAGCTTAGCAGCTTACAATGAGCAGTTCTTC.